This T cell receptor beta chain was recorded in a study of blood T cell repertoires in COVID-19. Study details: COVID-19 samples collected from the United States, Italy and Spain covered acute and convalescent phases. PBMCs, B-cell-depleted T cells, or T cells provided the cDNA or gDNA that made up the material.

In the authors' workflow: Estimation of nucleated cell counts relied on the amplification of reference gene primers. Clones were read by immunoSEQ multiplex PCR, and TCRdb kept only the in-frame ones, dropping some. V and J calls and clone size are those listed in that table; D and trimming were worked out from the DNA. This sample has tens of thousands of clones; 85% occur once, and the top ten carry 35% to 40%. The CDR3 length is 17 residues. V lost 0 bases and J 7 bases, leaving 22 bases between the germline ends. The germline gives CDR1 SGHRS, CDR2 YFSETQ. The V call is TRBV5-1, the J call TRBJ1-1; TRBD1 might be the D (6 bases). The sequence derives from a man aged 80 or over with acute or convalescent COVID-19. What was sequenced was peripheral blood. The CDR3 region has the DNA TGCGCCAGCAGCTTGGAGCACCGTTACAGCGAGGGGGTTGAAGCTTTCTTT. Residues: CASSLEHRYSEGVEAFF.